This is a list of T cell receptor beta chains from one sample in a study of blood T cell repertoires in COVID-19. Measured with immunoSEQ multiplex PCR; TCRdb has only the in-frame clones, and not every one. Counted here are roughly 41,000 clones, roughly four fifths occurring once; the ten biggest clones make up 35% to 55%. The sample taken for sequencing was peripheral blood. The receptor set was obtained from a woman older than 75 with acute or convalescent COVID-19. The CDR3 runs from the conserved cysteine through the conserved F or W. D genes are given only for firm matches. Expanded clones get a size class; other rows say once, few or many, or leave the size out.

TGCGCCAGCAGTCTAGGGGGACCGAACACTGAAGCTTTCTTT CASSLGGPNTEAFF - TRBV4-1 - TRBJ1-1
TGTGCCAGCAGCTTACTCGGGACGCAGGGGGAGACCCAGTACTTC CASSLLGTQGETQYF - TRBV7-3 - TRBJ2-5
TGTGCCAGCAGTGGATACAGGGGTAACACTGAAGCTTTCTTT CASSGYRGNTEAFF TRBD1 TRBV6-2/TRBV6-3 once TRBJ1-1
TGTGCCAGCAGTGACTCTTTTACTAGCGGCACAGATACGCAGTATTTT CASSDSFTSGTDTQYF TRBD2 TRBV6-4 - TRBJ2-3
TGTGCCAGCAGCCTCGGGACAGAAGCAGATACGCAGTATTTT CASSLGTEADTQYF TRBD1 TRBV11-2 - TRBJ2-3
TGTGCCAGCAGTGTGGCCTTTCAAGAGACCCAGTACTTC CASSVAFQETQYF - TRBV7-9 - TRBJ2-5
TGTGCCAGCAGTTTAGGGAGAGGGTGGCAGCCCCAGCATTTT CASSLGRGWQPQHF - TRBV28 - TRBJ1-5
TGTGCCAGCAGTAGACAGGGTAATCAGCCCCAGCATTTT CASSRQGNQPQHF TRBD1 TRBV2 - TRBJ1-5
TGTGCCTGGACCCTCCCCAGGGGGCTTAACACTGAAGCTTTCTTT CAWTLPRGLNTEAFF TRBD1 TRBV30 - TRBJ1-1
TGCGCCAGCGGGCCCATGGGGACTAGCGGGGGCCCTTTCGAGACCCAGTACTTC CASGPMGTSGGPFETQYF TRBD2 TRBV5-1 - TRBJ2-5
TGTGCCAGCAGGGGGACTCTGACCTATGGCTACACCTTC CASRGTLTYGYTF - TRBV27 once TRBJ1-2
TGTGCCAGCAGCTTAGCTGGAGACAGGGTGGGTTCACCCCTCCACTTT CASSLAGDRVGSPLHF TRBD1 TRBV7-2 - TRBJ1-6
TGTGCCAGCAGCTTAGGAACAGGTCACCTTTCTGGAAACACCATATATTTT CASSLGTGHLSGNTIYF - TRBV11-2 - TRBJ1-3
TGTGCCATCAGAGCGACAGGTCGGGGTGGCTACACCTTC CAIRATGRGGYTF - TRBV10-3 - TRBJ1-2
TGTGCCAGCAGCTTAGAGGAGGGCCCGGCTTTCTTT CASSLEEGPAFF - TRBV7-2 - TRBJ1-1
TGTGCCAGCAGCCCCGGGTGGGGGGGAGGCACTGAAGCTTTCTTT CASSPGWGGGTEAFF - TRBV9 once TRBJ1-1
TGTGCCAGCACTTCCCGGGACAGGGGTTTCGCTGAAGCTTTCTTT CASTSRDRGFAEAFF TRBD1 TRBV6-6 - TRBJ1-1
TGCGCCAGCAGCTTGGACAGGAACACTGAAGCTTTCTTT CASSLDRNTEAFF - TRBV5-1 - TRBJ1-1
TGCAGCGAGGGGGCCAGCGAGGGGACCCAGTACTTC CSEGASEGTQYF TRBD1 TRBV29-1 once TRBJ2-5
TGTGCCAGCAGCTCCGACAGGGGTTGGACTGAAGCTTTCTTT CASSSDRGWTEAFF TRBD1 TRBV2 few TRBJ1-1
TGTGCCAGCAGTTTACTGAGCGGGGAGCTGTTTTTT CASSLLSGELFF - TRBV12-3/TRBV12-4 - TRBJ2-2
TGCAGCGTTGCCAGGGTCTCCAACGAGCAGTACTTC CSVARVSNEQYF - TRBV29-1 - TRBJ2-7
TGTGCCAGCAGCCAAGGACAGGGGGCTCTCGAGCAGTACTTC CASSQGQGALEQYF TRBD1 TRBV3-1/TRBV3-2 - TRBJ2-7
TGTGCCAGCTCTGGACAGGGATACACAGATACGCAGTATTTT CASSGQGYTDTQYF TRBD1 TRBV18 few TRBJ2-3
TGTGCCAGCAGTTTAGTTCAGGACAATCAGCCCCAGCATTTT CASSLVQDNQPQHF - TRBV28 once TRBJ1-5
TGCAGCGGGACAGGGCCTGGGGAGACCCAGTACTTC CSGTGPGETQYF TRBD1 TRBV29-1 - TRBJ2-5
TGTGCCTGGAGCCCGACAGGGCCCCATGGCTACACCTTC CAWSPTGPHGYTF TRBD1 TRBV30 - TRBJ1-2
TGTGCCAGCAGCACGACAGGGGTCACTGAAGCTTTCTTT CASSTTGVTEAFF TRBD1 TRBV7-9 once TRBJ1-1
TGTGCCACCAGTGTCTACAGCTACGAGCAGTACTTC CATSVYSYEQYF - TRBV24-1 - TRBJ2-7
TGCGCCAGCAGCCAAGCACTAGCGGGGGGGCCGGTCACCGGGGAGCTGTTTTTT CASSQALAGGPVTGELFF TRBD2 TRBV4-3 - TRBJ2-2
TGTGCCAGCAGCTTAGGGCCGGGTGGCGCTGGAAACACCATATATTTT CASSLGPGGAGNTIYF - TRBV7-2 - TRBJ1-3
TGTGCCATCAGTGAGGACAGCACTAACTATGGCTACACCTTC CAISEDSTNYGYTF - TRBV10-3 - TRBJ1-2
TGTGCCAGCAGTAAAACAGGGTCTGGAAACACCATATATTTT CASSKTGSGNTIYF - TRBV3-1/TRBV3-2 - TRBJ1-3
TGTGCCACCAGTGATTCCTATCGAGAGACCCAGTACTTC CATSDSYRETQYF - TRBV24-1 - TRBJ2-5
TGTGCCAGCAGCTTTAGTACAGGGGGCGGAGATGGCTACACCTTC CASSFSTGGGDGYTF TRBD1 TRBV11-3 - TRBJ1-2
TGTGCCACCGACCCGGGACAGGGGAATGAGCAGTTCTTC CATDPGQGNEQFF TRBD1 TRBV6-5 - TRBJ2-1
TGTGCCAGCAGTGGCACGTCCTACGAGCAGTACTTC CASSGTSYEQYF - TRBV6-6 - TRBJ2-7
TGTGCCAGCAGCTTAGGACCTCCTGAGGACTATGGCTACACCTTC CASSLGPPEDYGYTF - TRBV7-9 few TRBJ1-2
TGTGCCAGCAGCTTGGGTAGAACAGGGAGCTCCTATAATTCACCCCTCCACTTT CASSLGRTGSSYNSPLHF - TRBV7-8 - TRBJ1-6
TGTGCCAGTAGTACCCGAAGGGGGGGTGAAAAACTGTTTTTT CASSTRRGGEKLFF - TRBV19 - TRBJ1-4
TGTGCCAGCAGTTCGACTGCCGGCTACACCTTC CASSSTAGYTF - TRBV6-6 - TRBJ1-2